This TCR beta chain was sequenced during a study of cytomegalovirus exposure and HLA in healthy donors. Study-wide findings and caveats: Within an earlier analysis, most TCR beta V segments proved productive either about 90% or about 30% of the time. Listed as cytomegalovirus-associated were 150 to 200 TCR beta chains. In a later analysis, CMV-associated beta chains were mostly HLA-associated, it appeared. Per a later analysis, 18,000 or so TCR beta sequences showed association with HLA alleles at 0.05 false discovery rate.

PCR employed 60 Vbeta and 13 Jbeta primers. Repertoires were generated with immunoSEQ multiplex PCR, while TCRdb's copy carries only in-frame clones and drops some. The sample includes around 200,000 clones, 82% of them seen just once. There are 14 residues in the CDR3. Trimming stripped 2 bases from V and 4 bases from J, with 9 bases between. The germline gives CDR1 KGHSH, CDR2 LQKENI. This clone occurred once. What it binds is unknown. The clonotype originates from a woman between 18 and 29 years old in good health and CMV-seronegative. The material sequenced was PBMCs. The chain links TRBV18 to TRBJ2-4; D might be TRBD2 (5 bases). This chain's CDR3 is CASSPAREKNIQYF. The CDR3 DNA reads as TGTGCCAGCTCACCAGCTAGGGAGAAAAACATTCAGTACTTC.